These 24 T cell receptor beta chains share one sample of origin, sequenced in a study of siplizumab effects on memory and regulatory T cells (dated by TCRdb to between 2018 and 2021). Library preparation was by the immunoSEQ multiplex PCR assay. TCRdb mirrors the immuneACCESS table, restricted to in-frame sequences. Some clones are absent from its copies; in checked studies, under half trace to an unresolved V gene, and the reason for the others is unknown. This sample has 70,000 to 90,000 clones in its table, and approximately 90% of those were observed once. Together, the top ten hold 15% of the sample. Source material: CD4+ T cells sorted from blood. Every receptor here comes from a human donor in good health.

This CDR3 reads CASNGSGRMADTQYF. Here the CDR3 DNA reads TGTGCCAGCAATGGTAGCGGGAGGATGGCAGATACGCAGTATTTT. The gene calls are TRBV28 and TRBJ2-3; 10 bases align to TRBD2. CDR3 size: 15 residues. The trim removed 7 bases at V and 4 bases at J, leaving 8 bases unmatched. Germline V gene lookup returns CDR1 MDHEN and CDR2 SYDVKM. The full variable domain, in which reference TRBV28 and TRBJ2-3 provide the parts outside the CDR3, is DVKVTQSSRYLVKRTGEKVFLECVQDMDHENMFWYRQDPGLGLRLIYFSYDVKMKEKGDIPEGYSVSREKKERFSLILESASTNQTSMYLCASNGSGRMADTQYFGPGTRLTVL.

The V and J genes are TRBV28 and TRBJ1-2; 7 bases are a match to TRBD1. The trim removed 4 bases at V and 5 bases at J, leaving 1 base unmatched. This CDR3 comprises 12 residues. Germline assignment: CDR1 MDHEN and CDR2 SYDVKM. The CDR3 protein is CASSSGQYGYTF. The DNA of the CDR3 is TGTGCCAGCAGTTCGGGACAGTATGGCTACACCTTC.

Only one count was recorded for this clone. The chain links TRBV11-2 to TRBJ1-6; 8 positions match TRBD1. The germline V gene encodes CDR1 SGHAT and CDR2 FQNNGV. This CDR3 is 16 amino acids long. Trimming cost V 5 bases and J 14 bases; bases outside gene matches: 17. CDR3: CASSLWGGTGQLALHF. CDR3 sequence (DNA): TGTGCCAGCAGCCTCTGGGGAGGGACAGGCCAATTGGCCCTCCACTTT.

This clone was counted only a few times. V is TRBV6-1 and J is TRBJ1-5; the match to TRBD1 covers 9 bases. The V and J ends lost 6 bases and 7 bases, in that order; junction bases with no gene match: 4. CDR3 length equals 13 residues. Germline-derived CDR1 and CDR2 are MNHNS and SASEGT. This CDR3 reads CASSRQGDQPQHF. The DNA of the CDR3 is TGTGCCAGCAGCCGACAGGGGGACCAGCCCCAGCATTTT.

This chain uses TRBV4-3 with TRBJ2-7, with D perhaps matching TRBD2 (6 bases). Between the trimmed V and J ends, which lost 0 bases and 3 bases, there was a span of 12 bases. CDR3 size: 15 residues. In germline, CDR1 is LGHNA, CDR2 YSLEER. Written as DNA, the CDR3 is TGCGCCAGCAGCCAAGATCTCGGCGGGGTCTACGAGCAGTACTTC. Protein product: CASSQDLGGVYEQYF.

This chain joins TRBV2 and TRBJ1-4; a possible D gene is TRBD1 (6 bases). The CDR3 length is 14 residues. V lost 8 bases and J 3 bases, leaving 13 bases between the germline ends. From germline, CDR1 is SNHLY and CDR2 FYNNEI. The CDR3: CASQGSWANEKLFF. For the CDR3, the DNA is TGTGCCAGCCAGGGGAGCTGGGCTAATGAAAAACTGTTTTTT.

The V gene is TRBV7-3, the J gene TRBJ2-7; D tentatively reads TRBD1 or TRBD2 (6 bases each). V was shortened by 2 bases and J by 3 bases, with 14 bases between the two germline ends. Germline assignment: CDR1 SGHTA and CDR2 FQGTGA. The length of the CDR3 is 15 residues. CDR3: CASSLGGPFGYEQYF. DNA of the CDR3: TGTGCCAGCAGCTTAGGGGGGCCCTTCGGCTACGAGCAGTACTTC.

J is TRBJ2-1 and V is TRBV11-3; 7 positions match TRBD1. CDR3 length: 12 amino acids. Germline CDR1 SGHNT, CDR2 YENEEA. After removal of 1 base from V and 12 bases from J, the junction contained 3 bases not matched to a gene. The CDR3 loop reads CASSLVPGGQFF. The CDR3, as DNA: TGTGCCAGCAGCTTAGTACCAGGGGGGCAGTTCTTC.

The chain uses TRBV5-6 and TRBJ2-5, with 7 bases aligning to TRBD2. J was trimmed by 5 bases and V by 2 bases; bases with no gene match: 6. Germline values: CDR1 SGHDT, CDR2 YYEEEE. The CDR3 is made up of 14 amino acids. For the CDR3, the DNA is TGTGCCAGCAGCTTCATACTAGCGTGGGAGACCCAGTACTTC. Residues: CASSFILAWETQYF.

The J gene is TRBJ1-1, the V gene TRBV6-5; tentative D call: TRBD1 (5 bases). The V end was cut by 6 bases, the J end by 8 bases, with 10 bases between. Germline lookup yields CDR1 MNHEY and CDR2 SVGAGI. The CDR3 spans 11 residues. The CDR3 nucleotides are TGTGCCAGCAGGAAAAGGACAGAAGCTTTCTTT. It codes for CASRKRTEAFF.

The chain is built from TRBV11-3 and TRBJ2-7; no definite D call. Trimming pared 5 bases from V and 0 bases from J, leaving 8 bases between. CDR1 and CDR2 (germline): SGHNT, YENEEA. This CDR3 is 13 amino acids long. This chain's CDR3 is CASSPWASYEQYF. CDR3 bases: TGTGCCAGCAGCCCATGGGCCTCCTACGAGCAGTACTTC. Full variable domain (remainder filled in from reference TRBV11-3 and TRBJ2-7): EAGVVQSPRYKIIEKKQPVAFWCNPISGHNTLYWYLQNLGQGPELLIRYENEEAVDDSQLPKDRFSAERLKGVDSTLKIQPAELGDSAVYLCASSPWASYEQYFGPGTRLTVT.

The CDR3 protein is CASSLAGFLRETNNEQFF. CDR3 in DNA: TGTGCCAGCAGCTTAGCTGGGTTTTTGAGGGAGACTAACAATGAGCAGTTCTTC. The chain couples TRBV11-3 to TRBJ2-1, with D possibly matching TRBD2 (5 bases). From germline, CDR1 is SGHNT and CDR2 YENEEA. V lost 1 base and J 5 bases, leaving 21 bases between the germline ends. The CDR3 has 18 amino acids.

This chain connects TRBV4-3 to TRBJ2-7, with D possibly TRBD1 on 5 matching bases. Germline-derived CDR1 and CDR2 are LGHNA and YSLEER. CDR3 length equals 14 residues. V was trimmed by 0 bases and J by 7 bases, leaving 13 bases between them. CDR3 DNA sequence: TGCGCCAGCAGCCAAGAAAGACAGTTCCTTGAGCAGTACTTC. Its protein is CASSQERQFLEQYF.

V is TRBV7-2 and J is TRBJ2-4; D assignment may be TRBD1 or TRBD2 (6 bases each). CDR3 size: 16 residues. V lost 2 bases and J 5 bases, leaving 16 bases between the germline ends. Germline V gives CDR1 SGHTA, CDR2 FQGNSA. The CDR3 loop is CASSLHTGARENIQYF. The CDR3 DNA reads TGTGCCAGCAGCTTACATACGGGGGCCCGGGAAAACATTCAGTACTTC. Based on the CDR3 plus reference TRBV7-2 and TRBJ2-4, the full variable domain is GAGVSQSPSNKVTEKGKDVELRCDPISGHTALYWYRQSLGQGLEFLIYFQGNSAPDKSGLPSDRFSAERTGGSVSTLTIQRTQQEDSAVYLCASSLHTGARENIQYFGAGTRLSVL.

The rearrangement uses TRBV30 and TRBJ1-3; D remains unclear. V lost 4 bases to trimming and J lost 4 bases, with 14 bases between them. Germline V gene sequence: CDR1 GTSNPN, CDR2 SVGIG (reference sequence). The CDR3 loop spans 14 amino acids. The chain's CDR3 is CAWTLRGPGNTIYF. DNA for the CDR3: TGTGCCTGGACCCTACGGGGTCCGGGAAACACCATATATTTT.

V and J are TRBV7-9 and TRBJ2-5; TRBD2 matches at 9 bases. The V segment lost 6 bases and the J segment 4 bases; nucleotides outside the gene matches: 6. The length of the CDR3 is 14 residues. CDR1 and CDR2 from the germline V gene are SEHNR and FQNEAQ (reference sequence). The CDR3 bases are TGTGCCAGCAGGCTAGCGGGACCGCGAGAGACCCAGTACTTC. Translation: CASRLAGPRETQYF.

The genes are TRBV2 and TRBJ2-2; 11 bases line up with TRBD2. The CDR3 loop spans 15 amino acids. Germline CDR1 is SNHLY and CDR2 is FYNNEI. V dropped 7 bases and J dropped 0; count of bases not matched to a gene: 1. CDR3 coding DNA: TGTGCCAGCATTAGCGGGAGGGCGAACACCGGGGAGCTGTTTTTT. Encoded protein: CASISGRANTGELFF. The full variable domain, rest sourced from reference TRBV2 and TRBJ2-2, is EPEVTQTPSHQVTQMGQEVILRCVPISNHLYFYWYRQILGQKVEFLVSFYNNEISEKSEIFDDQFSVERPDGSNFTLKIRSTKLEDSAMYFCASISGRANTGELFFGEGSRLTVL.

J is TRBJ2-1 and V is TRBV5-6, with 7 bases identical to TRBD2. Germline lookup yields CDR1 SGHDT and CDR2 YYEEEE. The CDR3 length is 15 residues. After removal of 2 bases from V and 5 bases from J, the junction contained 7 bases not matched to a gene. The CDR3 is CASSFGGSLNNEQFF. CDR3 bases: TGTGCCAGCAGCTTCGGGGGGAGTCTCAACAATGAGCAGTTCTTC.

In DNA form, the CDR3 reads TGTGCCAGCAGCGTAGTGGCAGGGGCAGACTATGGCTACACCTTC. It is translated as CASSVVAGADYGYTF. The rearrangement links TRBV9 to TRBJ1-2, with D perhaps matching TRBD1 (6 bases). V was shortened by 0 bases and J by 3 bases, with 12 bases between the two germline ends. CDR1 and CDR2 from the germline V gene are SGDLS and YYNGEE. This CDR3 region has 15 residues.

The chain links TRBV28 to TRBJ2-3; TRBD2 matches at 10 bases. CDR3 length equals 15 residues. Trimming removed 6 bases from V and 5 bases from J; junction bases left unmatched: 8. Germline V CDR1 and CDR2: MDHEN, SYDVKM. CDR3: CASSPSGRALDTQYF. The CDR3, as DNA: TGTGCCAGCAGCCCAAGCGGGAGGGCCTTAGATACGCAGTATTTT.

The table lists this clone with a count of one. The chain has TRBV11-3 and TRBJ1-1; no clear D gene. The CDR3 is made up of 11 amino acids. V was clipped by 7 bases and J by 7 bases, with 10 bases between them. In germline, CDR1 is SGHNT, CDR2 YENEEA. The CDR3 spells CASTTEGEAFF. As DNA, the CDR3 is TGTGCCAGCACCACTGAGGGTGAAGCTTTCTTT. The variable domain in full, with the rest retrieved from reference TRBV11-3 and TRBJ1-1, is EAGVVQSPRYKIIEKKQPVAFWCNPISGHNTLYWYLQNLGQGPELLIRYENEEAVDDSQLPKDRFSAERLKGVDSTLKIQPAELGDSAVYLCASTTEGEAFFGQGTRLTVV.

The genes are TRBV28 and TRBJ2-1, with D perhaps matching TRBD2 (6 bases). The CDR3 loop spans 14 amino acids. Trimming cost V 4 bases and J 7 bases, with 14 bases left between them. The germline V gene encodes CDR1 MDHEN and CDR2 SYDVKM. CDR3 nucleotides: TGTGCCAGCAGTTCGCCTAGCGCAGTTAATGAGCAGTTCTTC. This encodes CASSSPSAVNEQFF.

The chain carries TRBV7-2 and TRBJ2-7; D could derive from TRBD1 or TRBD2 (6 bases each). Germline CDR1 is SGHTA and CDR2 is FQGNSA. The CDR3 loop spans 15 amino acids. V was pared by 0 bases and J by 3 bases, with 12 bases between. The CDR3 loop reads CASSLASGGGYEQYF. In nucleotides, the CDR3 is TGTGCCAGCAGCTTAGCCTCCGGGGGCGGCTACGAGCAGTACTTC.

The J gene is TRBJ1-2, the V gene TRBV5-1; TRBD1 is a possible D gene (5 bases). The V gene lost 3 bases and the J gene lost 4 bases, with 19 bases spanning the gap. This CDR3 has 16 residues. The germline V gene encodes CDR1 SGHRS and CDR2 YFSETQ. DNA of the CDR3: TGCGCCAGCAGCTGGAGTTCTACAGGCACGAGCTATGGCTACACCTTC. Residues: CASSWSSTGTSYGYTF.